These 5 T cell receptor beta chains were all obtained from the same sample, sequenced in a study of blood T cell repertoires in COVID-19. Data came from immunoSEQ multiplex PCR; TCRdb stores just in-frame clones and leaves some out. The data show some 200,000 clones, about four fifths seen once. Input material: peripheral blood. The receptors derive from a woman over 75 with acute or convalescent COVID-19.

In the case of this clone: Other DNA sequences of this sample code for an identical CDR3. This rearrangement joins TRBV7-2 to TRBJ1-2; 10 positions agree with TRBD1. This CDR3 comprises 13 residues. J lost 5 bases, V lost 6 bases, and 3 bases had no gene match. CDR1 and CDR2 (germline): SGHTA, FQGNSA. CDR3 in DNA: TGTGCCAGCAGTCCGGGACAGGGGTATGGCTACACCTTC. Amino acid sequence: CASSPGQGYGYTF. The full variable domain, in which reference TRBV7-2 and TRBJ1-2 provide the parts outside the CDR3, is GAGVSQSPSNKVTEKGKDVELRCDPISGHTALYWYRQSLGQGLEFLIYFQGNSAPDKSGLPSDRFSAERTGGSVSTLTIQRTQQEDSAVYLCASSPGQGYGYTFGSGTRLTVV.

This clone has just one count. This sequence joins TRBV6-5 and TRBJ1-2; D remains ambiguous. This CDR3 is 12 amino acids long. V was cut by 7 bases and J by 1 base, with 7 bases left in between. Germline CDR1 MNHEY, CDR2 SVGAGI. The CDR3 is CASKSLNYGYTF. The CDR3 DNA sequence: TGTGCCAGCAAAAGCCTTAACTATGGCTACACCTTC.

This chain connects TRBV18 to TRBJ1-4, with D unclear. Germline V gives CDR1 KGHSH, CDR2 LQKENI. The CDR3 totals 15 residues. V was shortened by 3 bases and J by 8 bases, with 16 bases between the two germline ends. The CDR3 nucleotides are TGTGCCAGCTCACCCATGGCTCCTCGAGGGGAAAAACTGTTTTTT. Encoded protein: CASSPMAPRGEKLFF.

The V call is TRBV5-1, the J call TRBJ1-1; no clear D gene. The length of the CDR3 is 13 residues. The germline V and J ends were trimmed by 3 bases and 0 bases, with 6 bases remaining between them. Germline CDR1 and CDR2: SGHRS and YFSETQ. The CDR3 is CASSSRVNTEAFF. The CDR3 coding sequence is TGCGCCAGCAGCTCACGGGTGAACACTGAAGCTTTCTTT.

The rearrangement uses TRBV7-2 and TRBJ1-5; 11 bases align to TRBD1. Near its end, the DNA agrees better with TRBJ2-3, so the J call may be wrong. Germline assignment: CDR1 SGHTA and CDR2 FQGNSA. CDR3 size: 16 residues. The CDR3 region has the DNA TGTGCCAGCAGCTTAGGGGACAGGGGGTACGGTCAGCCCCAGTATTTT. Protein sequence: CASSLGDRGYGQPQYF.